These 20 T cell receptor beta chains were all obtained from the same sample, sequenced in a study of spatial heterogeneity in lung cancer. This sample's time point: sample taken at primary tumor resection. TCRdb reprocessed the 5' RACE reads with MiXCR, giving one entry per CDR3 protein. The table has some 6,000 distinct CDR3 sequences, under 15% seen once. This specimen was lung tissue, taken at surgery. The source of these receptors is a human donor with early-stage non-small cell lung cancer.

Comment on this clonotype: The library was built for alpha chains, so this beta chain is an off-target read and its size means little. This CDR3 reads CASSQATYGYTF. DNA for the CDR3: TGTGCCAGCAGCCAAGCCACCTATGGCTACACCTTC. The chain carries TRBV3-1 and TRBJ1-2, with D hard to call. Between the trimmed V and J ends, which lost 1 base and 4 bases, there was a span of 4 bases. CDR1 and CDR2 from the germline V gene are LGHDT and YNNKEL (reference sequence). CDR3 length equals 12 residues. Full variable domain (rest looked up from reference TRBV3-1 and TRBJ1-2): DTAVSQTPKYLVTQMGNDKSIKCEQNLGHDTMYWYKQDSKKFLKIMFSYNNKELIINETVPNRFSPKSPDKAHLNLHINSLELGDSAVYFCASSQATYGYTFGSGTRLTVV.

This clonotype was picked up many times. The library was designed around alpha chains, so this beta chain is a stray read whose abundance carries little weight. The gene calls are TRBV29-1 and TRBJ2-1, with D perhaps matching TRBD2 (6 bases). Germline lookup yields CDR1 SQVTM and CDR2 ANQGSEA. V was trimmed by 3 bases and J by 6 bases, leaving 18 bases between them. The CDR3 covers 15 residues. Here the CDR3 DNA reads TGCAGCGTTGAGACCCAGTCGACAGCGGGCAATGAGCAGTTCTTC. Translating gives CSVETQSTAGNEQFF.

This clonotype was counted at least ten times. This beta chain lies outside the target of a library built for alpha chains; its clone size means little. This chain links TRBV5-1 with TRBJ2-3; 8 bases fit TRBD1. Germline V gene lookup returns CDR1 SGHRS and CDR2 YFSETQ. The CDR3 totals 15 residues. J gave up 6 bases and V 3 bases, and 9 bases lay outside the gene matches. CDR3 region: CASSSSLTGVDTQYF. CDR3 coding DNA: TGCGCCAGCAGCTCCTCACTGACAGGGGTCGATACGCAGTATTTT. Complete variable domain (other parts from reference TRBV5-1 and TRBJ2-3): KAGVTQTPRYLIKTRGQQVTLSCSPISGHRSVSWYQQTPGQGLQFLFEYFSETQRNKGNFPGRFSGRQFSNSRSEMNVSTLELGDSALYLCASSSSLTGVDTQYFGPGTRLTVL.

This clonotype was recorded many times. A library made for alpha chains picked up this beta chain off target, so its size means little. The chain links TRBV7-8 to TRBJ2-7; D is unclear. CDR1 SGHVS and CDR2 FQNEAQ come from the germline V gene. This CDR3 has 17 amino acids. V was clipped by 0 bases and J by 1 base, with 16 bases between them. CDR3 in amino acids: CASSLAAEMGGSYEQYF. Here the CDR3 DNA reads TGTGCCAGCAGCTTAGCGGCAGAAATGGGTGGGTCCTACGAGCAGTACTTC.

This clonotype is categorized as medium-sized (0.01 to 0.1%). The library was designed around alpha chains, so this beta chain is a stray read whose abundance carries little weight. The V call is TRBV7-9, the J call TRBJ1-1; no reliable D call. Per germline, CDR1 SEHNR and CDR2 FQNEAQ (reference sequence). The CDR3 runs 13 residues. Trimming cost V 2 bases and J 1 base, with 5 bases left between them. CDR3 region: CASSLRGNTEAFF. As DNA, the CDR3 is TGTGCCAGCAGCTTAAGAGGGAACACTGAAGCTTTCTTT.

This clonotype was seen ten or more times. The size of this beta chain means little, since it is a stray read in a library made for alpha chains. J is TRBJ2-3 and V is TRBV7-9; 7 bases align to TRBD2. Germline values: CDR1 SEHNR, CDR2 FQNEAQ (reference sequence). This CDR3 region has 15 residues. V was pared by 5 bases and J by 2 bases, with 7 bases of the junction left unmatched. The CDR3 nucleotides read TGTGCCAGCAGCGCCCCTAGCGGCCTCACAGATACGCAGTATTTT. Its protein product is CASSAPSGLTDTQYF.

This clonotype is termed medium-sized (0.01 to 0.1%). The library was designed around alpha chains, so this beta chain is a stray read whose abundance carries little weight. The V and J genes are TRBV4-3 and TRBJ2-7, with D tentatively TRBD1 (6 bases). Germline assignment: CDR1 LGHNA and CDR2 YSLEER. This CDR3 comprises 16 residues. Trimming stripped 4 bases from V and 6 bases from J, with 22 bases between. DNA for the CDR3: TGCGCCAGCAGCCGAGGAGTTCAGGGGAACTTCGGCGAGCAGTACTTC. Amino acids: CASSRGVQGNFGEQYF.

There are many counts of this clonotype. This beta chain came through as a stray read in a library set up for alpha chains, and its size says little. The chain combines TRBV4-2 with TRBJ1-5; TRBD1 matches 7 bases. The CDR3 runs to 16 residues. V lost 3 bases, J lost 3 bases, and 8 bases stayed unmatched. Per the germline V gene, CDR1 is LGHNA and CDR2 is YNFKEQ. CDR3 bases: TGTGCCAGCAGCCATGCCCAAGACAGGGCCAATCAGCCCCAGCATTTT. Translating it yields CASSHAQDRANQPQHF.

This clonotype was found many times. Since it is a stray read in a library aimed at alpha chains, this beta chain has a size that is not meaningful. The gene calls are TRBV30 and TRBJ2-7, with D hard to call. Germline CDR1 is GTSNPN and CDR2 is SVGIG (reference sequence). The length of the CDR3 is 11 residues. V lost 5 bases to trimming and J lost 3 bases, with 8 bases between them. CDR3 in amino acids: CAWDAYYEQYF. The CDR3, as DNA: TGTGCCTGGGATGCCTACTACGAGCAGTACTTC.

Of note for this clonotype: Since the library was made to target alpha chains, this beta chain is a stray read and its abundance is not meaningful. The chain couples TRBV29-1 to TRBJ1-4; a possible D gene is TRBD1 (5 bases). This CDR3 has 13 residues. V lost 6 bases, J lost 8 bases, and 16 bases lay in between. Germline-derived CDR1 and CDR2 are SQVTM and ANQGSEA. The CDR3 loop reads CSVGTRQGEKLFF. CDR3 in DNA: TGCAGCGTCGGGACCCGGCAGGGAGAAAAACTGTTTTTT.

This clonotype was seen at least ten times. This beta chain was picked up by a library intended for alpha chains and is off target, so its count carries little meaning. The rearrangement uses TRBV7-2 and TRBJ2-5, with D hard to call. The CDR3 totals 13 residues. Looked up from germline, CDR1 is SGHTA and CDR2 is FQGNSA. The germline V and J ends were trimmed by 1 base and 7 bases, with 10 bases remaining between them. The CDR3 DNA sequence: TGTGCCAGCAGCTTAGGTCGCTCTGGGACCCAGTACTTC. Residues: CASSLGRSGTQYF. Filled out from reference TRBV7-2 and TRBJ2-5, the complete variable domain reads GAGVSQSPSNKVTEKGKDVELRCDPISGHTALYWYRQSLGQGLEFLIYFQGNSAPDKSGLPSDRFSAERTGGSVSTLTIQRTQQEDSAVYLCASSLGRSGTQYFGPGTRLLVL.

At least ten counts were recorded for this clonotype. This beta chain was picked up by a library intended for alpha chains and is off target, so its count carries little meaning. The V gene is TRBV25-1, the J gene TRBJ2-5, with 10 bases identical to TRBD1. Germline loops: CDR1 MGHDK, CDR2 SYGVNS. The CDR3 totals 17 residues. The V segment lost 3 bases and the J segment 2 bases; nucleotides outside the gene matches: 9. DNA of the CDR3: TGTGCCAGCAGTGATCTGTGGGACAGGGGTAAGCAAGAGACCCAGTACTTC. Encoded protein: CASSDLWDRGKQETQYF.

This clonotype ranks as medium-sized. The library was prepared for alpha chains; this beta chain is a stray read, so its frequency means little. This chain uses TRBV6-5 with TRBJ2-7; D remains ambiguous. Per the germline V gene, CDR1 is MNHEY and CDR2 is SVGAGI. The length of the CDR3 is 14 residues. Trimming stripped 0 bases from V and 7 bases from J, with 13 bases between. This CDR3 is CASSYSISVTEQYF. The CDR3 nucleotides are TGTGCCAGCAGTTACTCGATATCGGTTACGGAGCAGTACTTC.

This clonotype was detected a few times. Little can be read into the size of this beta chain, an off-target read in a library designed for alpha chains. This chain uses TRBV7-3 with TRBJ2-3; 7 nucleotides align to TRBD2. The length of the CDR3 is 15 residues. Per germline, CDR1 SGHTA and CDR2 FQGTGA. The ends lost 3 bases at V and 2 bases at J; junction bases unmatched: 5. CDR3 protein: CASSLAGVPTDTQYF. As DNA, the CDR3 is TGTGCCAGCAGCTTGGCGGGGGTCCCCACAGATACGCAGTATTTT. The full variable domain, with the rest looked up from reference TRBV7-3 and TRBJ2-3, is GAGVSQTPSNKVTEKGKYVELRCDPISGHTALYWYRQSLGQGPEFLIYFQGTGAADDSGLPNDRFFAVRPEGSVSTLKIQRTERGDSAVYLCASSLAGVPTDTQYFGPGTRLTVL.

There are many counts of this clonotype. This beta chain appears as a stray read in a library generated for alpha chains; its size is not informative. The chain recombines TRBV6-2 or TRBV6-3 with TRBJ1-6; 7 nucleotides align to TRBD1. The CDR3 length is 14 residues. CDR1 MNHEY and CDR2 SVGEGT come from the germline V gene. V trimming: 6 bases; J trimming: 9 bases; junction bases outside the gene matches: 8. The CDR3: CASRAGTASSPLHF. The CDR3 DNA reads as TGTGCCAGCAGAGCCGGGACAGCTAGTTCACCCCTCCACTTT.

This clonotype was found many times. Being off target in a library aimed at alpha chains, this beta chain has a size of little meaning. J is TRBJ2-3 and V is TRBV6-5; D uncertain. Trimming took 0 bases from V and 4 from J, leaving 8 bases between them. The CDR3 extends over 14 amino acids. Germline lookup yields CDR1 MNHEY and CDR2 SVGAGI. The CDR3 reads CASSYSRSADTQYF. In nucleotides, the CDR3 is TGTGCCAGCAGTTACTCCAGGTCCGCAGATACGCAGTATTTT.

A note on this clonotype: Because the library targeted alpha chains, this beta chain is an off-target read whose size means little. V is TRBV3-1 and J is TRBJ2-7, with D perhaps matching TRBD1 (6 bases). From germline, CDR1 is LGHDT and CDR2 YNNKEL (reference sequence). The V end lost 1 base, the J end lost 2 bases, and 6 bases lay between the germline ends. This CDR3 comprises 13 residues. CDR3 coding DNA: TGTGCCAGCAGCCAAGGGGACACCTACGAGCAGTACTTC. Amino acid sequence: CASSQGDTYEQYF.

This clonotype was detected ten times or more. Being off target in a library aimed at alpha chains, this beta chain has a size of little meaning. The rearrangement joins TRBV2 to TRBJ2-3; D not certain. Deletions cut 2 bases from V and 0 bases from J, with 9 bases between. The CDR3 totals 15 residues. Germline loops: CDR1 SNHLY, CDR2 FYNNEI. The CDR3 loop reads CASSERRSSTDTQYF. DNA of the CDR3: TGTGCCAGCAGTGAAAGAAGGTCTAGCACAGATACGCAGTATTTT.

Regarding this clonotype: With the library built for alpha chains, this beta chain is off target and its frequency is not meaningful. The rearrangement joins TRBV7-9 to TRBJ2-5, with D possibly matching TRBD2 (6 bases). This CDR3 spans 15 amino acids. Germline lookup yields CDR1 SEHNR and CDR2 FQNEAQ (reference sequence). Trimming left V 3 bases short and J 2 bases short, with 13 bases between. CDR3 in amino acids: CASSLRPRGQETQYF. The CDR3 DNA reads TGTGCCAGCAGCTTGAGACCCCGGGGGCAAGAGACCCAGTACTTC.

As for this clonotype: This beta chain represents an off-target read in a library built for alpha chains; its size is of limited meaning. This rearrangement joins TRBV12-3 or TRBV12-4 to TRBJ2-1; 8 nucleotides agree with TRBD1. V shed 5 bases and J 0 bases; nucleotides not matched to a gene: 6. This CDR3 is built from 16 residues. The CDR3 DNA sequence: TGTGCCAGCAGTCCGCCTACAGGGGGCTCCTACAATGAGCAGTTCTTC. Translating it yields CASSPPTGGSYNEQFF.